This paragraph reports one T cell receptor beta chain. Its antigen remains undetermined. No base qualities exist here, and no much larger clone lies one base off it. The data were taken from a study of CD8 T cells in Susac syndrome (dated by TCRdb to about 2019). In the study overall: The study used repertoire sequencing to test whether antigen drove CD8+ T cell activation and differentiation in Susac syndrome. The clonality of the CD8+ T cell repertoire was compared across approximately twelve healthy donors, around 14 Susac syndrome patients and around 16 multiple sclerosis patients.

High-throughput TCR beta sequencing profiled peripheral blood CD8+ and CD4+ T cells from healthy donors, Susac syndrome patients and multiple sclerosis patients. Healthy donors were included as age- and sex-matched controls. CD8+ TEMRA cells were enriched by FACS, while bulk CD8+ and CD4+ T cells were purified by magnetic negative isolation. Blood was drawn into EDTA tubes, processed within 24 hours, and PBMCs were isolated by density gradient centrifugation. PBMCs intended for TCR sequencing were frozen in liquid nitrogen and were later thawed in a 37 degrees C water bath. A purity of at least 90% was achieved for sorted or isolated CD4+, CD8+ and CD8+ TEMRA cells. RNA was extracted using the RNeasy kit, and roughly 0.5 to 1 ug of the RNA was reverse transcribed with random hexamers. TCR beta CDR3 regions were amplified with the immunoSEQ multiplex PCR assay covering 54 Vbeta and 13 Jbeta segments. To correct PCR amplification bias, a synthetic template baseline was used for both primer optimization and computational correction. In the authors' own workflow: Reads were annotated to V, D and J genes per IMGT and analyzed with immunoSEQ Analyzer, keeping only productive sequences. Clonality was calculated as one minus the Shannon entropy normalized by log2 of the number of productive unique sequences. Public and private clones were assessed among the 100 most prevalent clones of each patient and control. Susac-specific clones were defined as absent from healthy and MS cohorts, around 980 published viral clones and other ImmuneACCESS disease sequences. TCRdb trimmed public reads at Q25 via fastp, called clones via MiXCR and kept in-frame beta chains. CDR3 protein duplicates are merged, each entry listing the most common genes and DNA. Here the V and J calls rest on TCRdb's processing, not on the authors' analysis. The sample table shows approximately 120,000 distinct CDR3 sequences, and around 90% are seen once. The biggest ten clones account for around 0.12% of the sample.

The paper's findings and limits, for the study overall: The study acknowledged that relatively few individuals were included in the TCR sequencing and HLA analysis.

CDR1 is given as MNHEY and CDR2 as SVGAGI, both from the germline V gene. V loses 7 bases of germline sequence and J loses 5 bases, and the interval between the two ends is 21 bases. The CDR3, cysteine through phenylalanine, is 15 amino acids long. Of all the DNA, just the CDR3 is kept, 45 bases in frame from base 1. Sequencing was carried out using CD8+ T cells from PBMCs. Here the chain combines TRBV6-5 and TRBJ2-7; the D gene is not confidently resolved. This receptor was identified in a human donor in good health. The sequenced DNA: TGTGCCAGCACCAGCAACATTGCGTGGCAACACGAGCAGTACTTC. Its protein product is CASTSNIAWQHEQYF.